The clone carrying this T cell receptor (beta chain) was observed a single time. The CDR3 spans 14 residues. V was shortened by 4 bases and J by 6 bases, with 17 bases between the two germline ends. Germline-derived CDR1 and CDR2 are SGHRS and YFSETQ. The sample is drawn from a study of control samples from healthy donors and cancer patients. Sequencing was performed with immunoSEQ multiplex PCR; in TCRdb, only in-frame clones are kept and a portion is missing. The sample lists over 75,000 clones; approximately 80% were seen once. The J gene is TRBJ2-7, the V gene TRBV5-1; D could derive from TRBD1 or TRBD2 (6 bases each). This receptor was identified in a man aged 25-40 years in good health. The sample taken for sequencing was blood. CDR3: CASSTEGTLGEQYF. The CDR3, as DNA: TGCGCCAGCAGCACGGAGGGGACATTGGGCGAGCAGTACTTC.